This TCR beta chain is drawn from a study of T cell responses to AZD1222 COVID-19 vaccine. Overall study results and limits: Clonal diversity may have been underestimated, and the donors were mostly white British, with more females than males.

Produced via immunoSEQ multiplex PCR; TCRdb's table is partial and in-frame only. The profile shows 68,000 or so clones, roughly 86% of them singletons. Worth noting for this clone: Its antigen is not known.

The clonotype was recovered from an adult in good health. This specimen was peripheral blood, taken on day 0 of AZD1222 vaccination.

CDR3 sequence (DNA): TGCGCCAGCAGCCAAGCGTTACAGGGTGAGATTGTAGGGCCCCAGCATTTT. Protein product: CASSQALQGEIVGPQHF. The chain joins TRBV4-1 to TRBJ1-5; D perhaps matches TRBD1 (6 bases). Trimming removed 1 base at V and 9 bases at J, with 22 bases between. From germline, CDR1 is MGHRA and CDR2 YSYEKL. The CDR3 length is 17 residues.